This T cell receptor (beta chain) was profiled in a study of T cell repertoires in cytomegalovirus infection. For the study at large: Public TCR beta signatures marked donors with CMV infection and the matching HLA.

The study's findings and limits: Carriage of CMV together with the relevant HLA was identifiable through cumulative public TCR beta family frequency. Clonotypes of TCR beta that were HLA-C-restricted and CMV-specific dominated the ex vivo response.

One entry per CDR3 protein results from TCRdb running MiXCR on the reads. The sample carries 450,000 to 600,000 distinct CDR3 sequences, roughly 42% recorded once. The germline CDR1 and CDR2 sequences are MNHEY and SVGAGI. V was pared by 4 bases and J by 5 bases, with 15 bases between. The CDR3 length is 14 residues. This clonotype was observed a few times. What it binds is not known. This TCR was recovered from a human donor in good health (CMV status not recorded). Some clones in this sample may be carry-over from other donors' samples. This chain connects TRBV6-5 to TRBJ2-7; maybe TRBD1 (5 bases). This specimen consisted of cultured PBMCs, obtained from culture after CMV antigen stimulation. The CDR3 region is CASSSQAGWNEQYF. CDR3 nucleotide sequence: TGTGCCAGCAGTTCACAGGCAGGGTGGAACGAGCAGTACTTC.